This entry lists 32 T cell receptor beta chains sequenced from one sample in a study of tumor-infiltrating lymphocytes in primary liver carcinoma. From roughly 20-30 mg of unsorted bulk tissue, DNA and RNA were co-extracted together. Total RNA (approximately 450 ng) served as template for TCR beta cDNA synthesis primed by a constant-region primer. Libraries of TCR beta came from three nested multiplex PCR rounds with slightly modified ARM-PCR. Use of TRBV1-TRBV30 forward primers with a C-beta reverse primer characterized the first two PCR rounds, which lasted about 10 cycles each. TCRdb called the multiplex PCR reads again in MiXCR, with one record for every CDR3 protein. The sample shows 100,000 to 120,000 distinct CDR3 sequences, about four fifths of them seen only once. The sample taken for sequencing was liver tumor tissue from sampling region 3. Subset denoted: tumor region T3, left-lateral pole. The source of these receptors is a man aged 35-49 years with primary liver carcinoma and hepatitis B virus infection.

The gene calls are TRBV30 and TRBJ2-1, with 8 nucleotides matching TRBD2. The V segment lost 8 bases and the J segment 15 bases; nucleotides outside the gene matches: 21. The CDR3 spans 14 residues. The germline gives CDR1 GTSNPN, CDR2 SVGIG (reference sequence). CDR3 residues: CARSAGEFYNEWFF. The CDR3 coding sequence is TGTGCCAGGTCAGCGGGAGAGTTTTACAATGAGTGGTTCTTC.

The rearrangement links TRBV6-1 to TRBJ2-3; D is undetermined. CDR3 length equals 20 residues. The germline gives CDR1 MNHNS, CDR2 SASEGT. V lost 2 bases to trimming and J lost 0 bases, with 24 bases between them. CDR3 in amino acids: CASSEFPGYTNQASTDTQYF. The CDR3 bases are TGTGCCAGCAGTGAATTCCCTGGATACACAAATCAAGCTAGCACAGATACGCAGTATTTT.

On this clonotype itself: A junction boundary mismatches the germline segment, possibly from a read error. The rearrangement links TRBV29-1 to TRBJ1-2; TRBD1 agrees at 7 bases. The CDR3 has 13 amino acids. Germline-derived CDR1 and CDR2 are SQVTM and ANQGSEA. The CDR3 nucleotides are TGCAGCGTCCGATCAGGGGGTGCCTATAGCTACGCCTTC. Its protein is CSVRSGGAYSYAF.

On this clonotype: Because the CDR3 is missing its conserved closing phenylalanine or tryptophan, this is likely a read error. V is TRBV6-6 and J is TRBJ2-4; D possibly corresponds to TRBD1 (5 bases). CDR3 length: 17 residues. Germline lookup yields CDR1 MNHNY and CDR2 SVGAGI (reference sequence). The CDR3 sequence is CVSSYSTSGIAKNIQYL. For the CDR3, the DNA is TGTGTGAGCAGTTACTCGACGTCAGGGATCGCCAAAAACATTCAGTACCTC.

The V gene is TRBV11-2, the J gene TRBJ2-7, with 8 bases that match TRBD2. The V gene's germline CDR1 is SGHAT and CDR2 FQNNGV. Losses at the gene ends were 7 bases for V and 7 bases for J; bases not matched to a gene: 18. There are 16 residues in the CDR3. The CDR3 DNA reads TGTGCCAGCACGACTCCTGGGCGGGAGGCAAGGGGGGAGCAGTACTTC. Residues: CASTTPGREARGEQYF.

Comment on this clonotype: Sequence at one end of the junction differs from germline and may be a read error. The chain is built from TRBV11-1 and TRBJ2-5; 9 bases fit TRBD2. There are 15 residues in the CDR3. CDR1 SGHAT and CDR2 FQDESV come from the germline V gene (reference sequence). DNA for the CDR3: TGTGTCAGCACCCTCACGGGAGTAGCGGGAGAGACCCAATACTTC. Its translation: CVSTLTGVAGETQYF.

As regards this clonotype: The conserved phenylalanine or tryptophan normally closing the CDR3 is absent here, so this likely arose from a read error. The limits of the CDR3 on the DNA are not certain, so only TCRdb's listed CDR3 is given. The chain has TRBV12-3 or TRBV12-4 and TRBJ1-6; the D call TRBD1 from the table was never checked on the DNA. The CDR3 spans 13 residues, counting both ends. The CDR3 spells CASSLGGNPPLHI.

Many counts were recorded for this clonotype. The chain recombines TRBV6-6 with TRBJ2-4; D is unresolved. Germline V lookup: CDR1 MNHNY, CDR2 SVGAGI (reference sequence). Trimming removed 6 bases at V and 3 bases at J, with 12 bases between. The CDR3 sequence is 14 residues long. Written as DNA, the CDR3 is TGTGCCAGCAGAGATCAAGGAAACAAAAACATTCAGTACTTC. It codes for CASRDQGNKNIQYF.

As for this clonotype: It is likely a read error, because the conserved phenylalanine at the end of the CDR3 is missing. This chain joins TRBV4-3 and TRBJ1-2; D gene ambiguous. The CDR3 is 14 amino acids. From germline, CDR1 is LGHNA and CDR2 YSLEER. V was clipped by 5 bases and J by 4 bases, with 14 bases between them. The CDR3 region is CASSFQRAGYGYTS. The DNA for the CDR3 is TGCGCCAGCAGCTTCCAGAGGGCAGGCTATGGCTACACCTCC.

In its sample, this clonotype was seen once. Compared with germline, one end of the junction differs, possibly owing to a read error. This chain links TRBV29-1 with TRBJ1-2; the D gene is possibly TRBD1 (5 bases). This CDR3 comprises 12 residues. The V gene's germline CDR1 is SQVTM and CDR2 ANQGSEA. The CDR3 DNA follows: TGCATCGTTGCCCAGGGATGGAATGGCTACACCTTC. Residues: CIVAQGWNGYTF.

Remarks on this clonotype: Its ends do not fully match the called genes, so a read error is possible. The rearrangement joins TRBV6-1 to TRBJ1-5; D uncertain. This CDR3 is built from 16 residues. Germline lookup yields CDR1 MNHNS and CDR2 SASEGT. The CDR3 nucleotides read TGTGCCAGCAGTGGAAGACTGGGGTTGACCAATCAGCCCCGGCATTTT. Encoded protein: CASSGRLGLTNQPRHF.

A word on this clonotype: A read error is likely, as this CDR3 ends without the conserved phenylalanine or tryptophan. Here the CDR3 reads CARSQDYRQGRIYGYTL. In DNA form, the CDR3 reads TGCGCCAGAAGCCAGGATTATCGACAGGGGCGGATCTATGGCTACACCTTA. The gene calls are TRBV4-3 and TRBJ1-2; 8 bases line up with TRBD1. The CDR3 is made up of 17 amino acids. Germline CDR1 is LGHNA and CDR2 is YSLEER.

Comments on this clonotype: Germline and junction disagree at one end, which may indicate a read error. The CDR3 sequence is CVSSSELYCEQFF. The CDR3 DNA reads TGTGTCAGCAGCTCAGAATTATACTGTGAGCAGTTCTTC. The chain couples TRBV11-2 to TRBJ2-1; D is unclear. Germline-derived CDR1 and CDR2 are SGHAT and FQNNGV. This CDR3 is 13 amino acids long.

V gene TRBV2 combines with J gene TRBJ1-1; weak D call: TRBD1 (6 bases). Germline values: CDR1 SNHLY, CDR2 FYNNEI. This CDR3 comprises 13 residues. V was trimmed by 5 bases and J by 5 bases, leaving 12 bases between them. CDR3 DNA sequence: TGTGCCAGCAGTTTTGACAGGAAAACTGAAGCTTTCTTT. Amino acids: CASSFDRKTEAFF.

Concerning this clonotype itself: A junction end diverges from the germline sequence, so it may reflect a read error. The chain couples TRBV2 to TRBJ2-1; 11 bases map to TRBD2. CDR1 is SNHLY, CDR2 FYNNEI, per germline. CDR3 size: 15 residues. CDR3 protein: CASGEVGLAASPPAF. The DNA of the CDR3 is TGTGCCAGCGGTGAAGTGGGACTAGCGGCGAGCCCCCCGGCCTTC.

Comments on this clonotype: One end of the junction does not line up with germline, which may come from a read error. The chain is built from TRBV10-2 and TRBJ2-5; D is unresolved. The CDR3 runs 13 residues. Germline CDR1 is WSHSY and CDR2 is SAAADI. The CDR3 region is CASSDTRTETQCF. CDR3 in DNA: TGCGCCAGCAGTGATACCAGGACGGAGACCCAGTGCTTC.

With regard to this clonotype: One end of the junction is discordant with germline, which a read error may explain. The chain combines TRBV12-3 or TRBV12-4 with TRBJ2-5; D may be TRBD2 (6 bases). The CDR3 runs 15 residues. CDR3 region: CASSNGGVNQETQNF. For the CDR3, the DNA is TGTGCCAGCTCTAACGGAGGGGTCAACCAAGAGACCCAGAACTTT.

A word on this clonotype: Since the CDR3 does not end with the conserved phenylalanine or tryptophan, this likely comes from a read error. The J gene is TRBJ2-1, the V gene TRBV14, with TRBD2 matching 8 bases. Germline loops: CDR1 SGHDN, CDR2 FVKESK. The CDR3 runs 16 residues. The CDR3: CASSAIAGWVNNEQFS. The CDR3, as DNA: TGTGCCAGCAGTGCCATAGCGGGATGGGTAAACAATGAACAGTTCTCC.

This clonotype was observed once. The junction departs from germline at one end; a sequencing error may be responsible. The gene calls are TRBV6-1 and TRBJ2-6; maybe TRBD1 (6 bases). The CDR3 consists of 17 residues. Per the germline V gene, CDR1 is MNHNS and CDR2 is SASEGT. The CDR3 protein is CASSARDTISGSNVPTF. Written as DNA, the CDR3 is TGTGCCAGCAGTGCCCGGGACACAATCTCTGGGTCCAACGTCCCGACTTTC.

The rearrangement joins TRBV12-3 or TRBV12-4 to TRBJ2-1; D assignment may be TRBD1 or TRBD2 (5 bases each). Trimming pared 2 bases from V and 5 bases from J, leaving 13 bases between. CDR3 length: 15 amino acids. Here the CDR3 reads CASSLYSGGHNEQFF. CDR3 nucleotides: TGTGCCAGCAGTTTATATAGTGGGGGACACAATGAGCAGTTCTTC.

Concerning this clonotype: Because the CDR3 is missing its conserved closing phenylalanine or tryptophan, this is likely a read error. V usage is TRBV12-3 or TRBV12-4 and J usage is TRBJ2-7; no firm D call. Deletions cut 5 bases from V and 3 bases from J, with 11 bases between. This CDR3 is built from 13 residues. CDR3 bases: TGTGCCAGCAGTGATGACACCAGCTACGAGCAGTACTCC. Translated: CASSDDTSYEQYS.

About this clonotype itself: This clone may be a read error of a much larger clone one base away. The V and J genes are TRBV28 and TRBJ2-7; D not certain. The CDR3 has 13 residues. Germline V gene lookup returns CDR1 MDHEN and CDR2 SYDVKM. In nucleotides, the CDR3 is TGTGCCACCAGTTTAAGACCAGGCTACGAGCAGTACTTC. Translation gives CATSLRPGYEQYF.

This clonotype was seen ten or more times. In nucleotides, the CDR3 is TGTGCCAGCAGTCCACAGGGTTTCGGCTACGAGCAGTACTTC. It codes for CASSPQGFGYEQYF. This rearrangement joins TRBV12-3 or TRBV12-4 to TRBJ2-7; D possibly corresponds to TRBD1 (6 bases). This CDR3 contains 14 residues. Trimming pared 5 bases from V and 3 bases from J, leaving 14 bases between.

Remarks on this clonotype: Germline is not matched at one junction end, which may reflect a read error. This chain joins TRBV4-3 and TRBJ1-6; TRBD1 matches 7 bases. Germline loops: CDR1 LGHNA, CDR2 YSLEER. The CDR3 consists of 16 residues. DNA of the CDR3: TGCGCCAGCGGCTCCTGGAACAGGGGAAGGAATTCACTCCTCCACTTT. Amino acid sequence: CASGSWNRGRNSLLHF.

Only a few counts were recorded for this clonotype. The CDR3 DNA reads TGTGCCATCAGTGGCTCGGTCCAGCCGGTCCGTAGAGCCTACGAGCAGTACTTC. Amino acids: CAISGSVQPVRRAYEQYF. The rearrangement links TRBV10-3 to TRBJ2-7, with D unclear. The V end lost 4 bases, the J end lost 2 bases, and 24 bases lay between the germline ends. The CDR3 runs 18 residues. Looked up from germline, CDR1 is ENHRY and CDR2 is SYGVKD.

About this clonotype itself: A junction end diverges from the germline sequence, so it may reflect a read error. The chain uses TRBV6-1 and TRBJ2-3, with a weak D call TRBD1 (5 bases). Germline V lookup: CDR1 MNHNS, CDR2 SASEGT. The CDR3 runs 16 residues. Here the CDR3 reads CASSEIRGHYTDTQYF. The CDR3 region has the DNA TGTGCCAGCAGTGAAATAAGAGGACACTACACAGATACTCAGTATTTT.

In regard to this clonotype: A much larger clone is a single base away; this may be a read error. V and J are TRBV5-1 and TRBJ2-1; 7 bases map to TRBD1. The germline gives CDR1 SGHRS, CDR2 YFSETQ. The CDR3 has 14 residues. CDR3 in DNA: TGCGCCAGCAACCAACAGGGGCAGCTCGATGAGCAGCTCTTC. It yields the protein CASNQQGQLDEQLF.

The rearrangement uses TRBV11-2 and TRBJ2-6, with TRBD1 as a possible D gene (7 bases). This CDR3 has 21 residues. V shed 5 bases and J shed 14 bases, with 40 bases lying between them. Germline V CDR1 and CDR2: SGHAT, FQNNGV. DNA of the CDR3: TGTGCCAGCAGCATGGGGGGAAACAGGGGCATTTCCCTCTCTGGGGCCAATTTCCTGACTTTC. It is translated as CASSMGGNRGISLSGANFLTF.

The gene calls are TRBV29-1 and TRBJ1-2; 8 bases align to TRBD1. V was clipped by 6 bases and J by 10 bases; unmatched bases: 10. Germline V gene sequence: CDR1 SQVTM, CDR2 ANQGSEA. This CDR3 contains 12 residues. CDR3 in amino acids: CSVWTGRGLYTF. CDR3 coding DNA: TGCAGCGTATGGACAGGGAGAGGTCTCTACACCTTC.

Note on this clonotype: The missing conserved phenylalanine or tryptophan at the end of this CDR3 makes a read error likely. V and J are TRBV4-3 and TRBJ2-1, with D perhaps matching TRBD1 (8 bases). Germline CDR1 reads LGHNA; CDR2 reads YSLEER. The V end was cut by 4 bases, the J end by 7 bases, with 14 bases between. The CDR3 runs 14 residues. In nucleotides, the CDR3 is TGCGCCAGCAGCCTGTACAGGGGGGGGAATGAGCAGTTCCTC. It codes for CASSLYRGGNEQFL.

This rearrangement joins TRBV5-1 to TRBJ2-3; D not certain. Trimming removed 2 bases from V and 1 base from J, with 14 bases in between. Germline V lookup: CDR1 SGHRS, CDR2 YFSETQ. This CDR3 comprises 16 residues. In DNA, the CDR3 is TGCGCCAGCAGCTTAGACGCAGCTCAGGGCACAGATACGCAGTATTTT. It encodes CASSLDAAQGTDTQYF.

Points on this clonotype: The CDR3 carries no conserved terminal phenylalanine or tryptophan, so it likely arises from a read error. The chain uses TRBV11-2 and TRBJ2-3; D uncertain. V was trimmed by 3 bases and J by 3 bases, leaving 16 bases between them. There are 16 residues in the CDR3. Germline V gene sequence: CDR1 SGHAT, CDR2 FQNNGV. Here the CDR3 reads CASSFVVGRATDTQYS. CDR3 coding DNA: TGTGCCAGCAGCTTTGTAGTTGGACGGGCGACAGATACGCAGTATTCT.